The 7 T cell receptor beta chains in this list originate from one sample, sequenced in a study of T cell responses to AZD1222 COVID-19 vaccine (TCRdb year 2021). The intended sense of this specimen's time point label: baseline before first vaccination. Library construction relied on the immunoSEQ multiplex PCR assay. In its TCRdb copy, this immuneACCESS table keeps in-frame sequences only and misses some clones. Where compared with another copy, unresolved V genes explain less than half of these, and the others have no known cause. Present in this sample are roughly 100,000 clones, 70% to 90% of which were seen just once. 3.7% of the sample lies in the top ten. The sequences come from peripheral blood, collected on day 0 of AZD1222 vaccination. The receptors derive from an adult in good health.

The chain employs TRBV5-1 and TRBJ2-5; TRBD1 is a possible D gene (5 bases). The CDR3 runs 11 residues. V lost 7 bases and J lost 5, with 9 bases in between. The germline V gene has CDR1 SGHRS and CDR2 YFSETQ. The DNA of the CDR3 is TGCGCCAGCCGCGCAGGGGAGACCCAGTACTTC. Translated: CASRAGETQYF.

V gene TRBV28 combines with J gene TRBJ1-5, with D perhaps TRBD1 (5 bases). Trimming cost V 9 bases and J 4 bases, with 10 bases left between them. Germline CDR1 is MDHEN and CDR2 is SYDVKM. The CDR3 loop spans 12 amino acids. This CDR3 is CASEGENQPQHF. CDR3 in DNA: TGTGCCAGTGAAGGGGAGAATCAGCCCCAGCATTTT.

The J gene is TRBJ1-6, the V gene TRBV30, with D unclear. The CDR3 contains 15 residues. The ends were cut back, 4 bases at V and 9 bases at J, with 19 bases in the middle. CDR1 and CDR2 (germline): GTSNPN, SVGIG (reference sequence). The CDR3 region has the DNA TGTGCCTGGAAGACAACTTCGGTTTTGATTTCACCCCTCCACTTT. Translation gives CAWKTTSVLISPLHF.

This clone was seen only once. The chain joins TRBV18 to TRBJ1-2, with D unclear. CDR1 and CDR2 from the germline V gene are KGHSH and LQKENI. This CDR3 is built from 14 residues. V lost 0 bases, J lost 4 bases, and 9 bases lay in between. DNA of the CDR3: TGTGCCAGCTCACCACCAGGAGTCGCCTATGGCTACACCTTC. Protein: CASSPPGVAYGYTF.

The chain links TRBV10-3 to TRBJ2-2; no clear D gene. This CDR3 comprises 12 residues. From germline, CDR1 is ENHRY and CDR2 SYGVKD. The germline V and J ends were trimmed by 6 bases and 5 bases, with 7 bases remaining between them. The CDR3 spells CAIRSRTGELFF. The CDR3, as DNA: TGTGCCATCAGGTCCCGGACCGGGGAGCTGTTTTTT.

This chain connects TRBV5-6 to TRBJ2-7; perhaps TRBD2 as D (6 bases). This CDR3 region has 12 residues. Germline assignment: CDR1 SGHDT and CDR2 YYEEEE. Trimming shortened V by 0 bases and J by 6 bases, and 7 bases separated the two germline ends. The CDR3 DNA is TGTGCCAGCAGCTTGGGGAGGGGCGAGCAGTACTTC. Translation gives CASSLGRGEQYF.

The J gene is TRBJ1-5, the V gene TRBV2; the D gene is possibly TRBD1 (5 bases). V lost 4 bases and J lost 7, with 14 bases in between. The CDR3 is made up of 14 amino acids. Germline V gives CDR1 SNHLY, CDR2 FYNNEI. Here the CDR3 DNA reads TGTGCCAGCAGTGTGCCAGGGAGCGGGCAGCCCCAGCATTTT. This codes for CASSVPGSGQPQHF.